This T cell receptor beta chain comes out of a study of T cell repertoires in cytomegalovirus infection. A single record per CDR3 protein comes from TCRdb applying MiXCR to the reads. In the table there are hundreds of thousands of distinct CDR3 sequences, about a tenth of which are singletons. V was pared by 1 base and J by 9 bases, with 10 bases between. This CDR3 comprises 14 residues. Germline CDR1 is SGHTA and CDR2 is FQGNSA. This clonotype was seen repeatedly, ten times or more. Its target is not known. The study's findings and limits: Dominating the ex vivo response were HLA-C-restricted CMV-specific TCR beta clonotypes.

The J gene is TRBJ1-6, the V gene TRBV7-2; no clear D. The origin of this receptor is a human donor in good health (CMV status not recorded). Some clones in this sample may be carry-over from other donors' samples. The sample was PBMCs. This chain's CDR3 is CASSLVAGGSPLHF. In DNA, the CDR3 is TGTGCCAGCAGCTTAGTGGCGGGAGGTTCACCCCTCCACTTT.